A single sample gave rise to the 20 T cell receptor beta chains below, sequenced in a study of T cell responses to AZD1222 COVID-19 vaccine (dated by TCRdb to the early 2020s). The method behind the library was the immunoSEQ multiplex PCR assay. TCRdb provides this immuneACCESS table in a form limited to in-frame rearrangements. Some clones are lacking; in checked studies, under half of them reflect an unresolved V gene, and why the rest are absent is not known. The sample has fewer than 90,000 clones on record, about 93% of them singletons. Approximately 10% of the sample lies in the top ten. The time point label here, explained by the study, means: about 28 days (+/-7) after the second vaccine dose. This material consisted of peripheral blood, taken 28 days after the second AZD1222 dose. The receptors derive from an adult who received the AZD1222 COVID-19 vaccine.

This clone came up once. This CDR3 is CSVVGGYEQYF. The CDR3 nucleotides are TGCAGCGTTGTAGGGGGGTACGAGCAGTACTTC. The chain couples TRBV29-1 to TRBJ2-7, with D perhaps matching TRBD1 or TRBD2 (6 bases each). V shed 4 bases and J shed 4 bases, with 8 bases lying between them. This CDR3 region has 11 residues. Germline V gene data show CDR1 as SQVTM and CDR2 as ANQGSEA.

The gene calls are TRBV7-3 and TRBJ2-2; the match to TRBD2 covers 9 bases. CDR3 length equals 18 residues. The V segment lost 2 bases and the J segment 5 bases; nucleotides outside the gene matches: 12. Per germline, CDR1 SGHTA and CDR2 FQGTGA. CDR3 amino acids: CASSLGPRSGGRTGELFF. In DNA, the CDR3 is TGTGCCAGCAGCTTAGGGCCGAGGAGCGGGGGGCGAACCGGGGAGCTGTTTTTT.

The CDR3 DNA sequence: TGTGCCAGCAGCTTAACCCCCTGGGCGGGGAAGAACACCGGGGAGCTGTTTTTT. Residues: CASSLTPWAGKNTGELFF. The J gene is TRBJ2-2, the V gene TRBV7-3; a possible D gene is TRBD2 (6 bases). The V end was cut by 0 bases, the J end by 1 base, with 15 bases between. This CDR3 has 18 residues. CDR1 SGHTA and CDR2 FQGTGA come from the germline V gene.

The chain carries TRBV2 and TRBJ1-2, with D possibly being TRBD1 (5 bases). Trimming cost V 7 bases and J 8 bases, with 17 bases left between them. Germline CDR1 and CDR2: SNHLY and FYNNEI. The CDR3 sequence is 13 residues long. CDR3 amino acids: CASTLGGFGGYTF. Written as DNA, the CDR3 is TGTGCCAGCACCCTGGGGGGTTTTGGGGGCTACACCTTC. Full variable domain (remainder filled in from reference TRBV2 and TRBJ1-2): EPEVTQTPSHQVTQMGQEVILRCVPISNHLYFYWYRQILGQKVEFLVSFYNNEISEKSEIFDDQFSVERPDGSNFTLKIRSTKLEDSAMYFCASTLGGFGGYTFGSGTRLTVV.

As to this clone: Other DNA sequences within the sample encode an identical CDR3. This chain uses TRBV19 with TRBJ1-5; TRBD1 aligns across 10 bases. The CDR3 length is 15 residues. V gave up 1 base and J gave up 4 bases; unmatched junction bases: 1. The germline CDR1 and CDR2 sequences are LNHDA and SQIVND (reference sequence). CDR3 in DNA: TGTGCCAGTAGTATAGGGACAGGGGGGAATCAGCCCCAGCATTTT. This codes for CASSIGTGGNQPQHF. Supplemented by reference TRBV19 and TRBJ1-5, the full variable domain reads DGGITQSPKYLFRKEGQNVTLSCEQNLNHDAMYWYRQDPGQGLRLIYYSQIVNDFQKGDIAEGYSVSREKKESFPLTVTSAQKNPTAFYLCASSIGTGGNQPQHFGDGTRLSIL.

The chain couples TRBV3-1 (or the pseudogene TRBV3-2) to TRBJ2-2; D is undetermined. Germline V lookup: CDR1 LGHDT, CDR2 YNNKEL (reference sequence). V lost 2 bases, J lost 3 bases, and 7 bases lay in between. The CDR3 spans 14 residues. CDR3 amino acids: CASSQFPYTGELFF. The CDR3 bases are TGTGCCAGCAGCCAATTTCCGTACACCGGGGAGCTGTTTTTT.

The rearrangement uses TRBV28 and TRBJ2-7; D may match TRBD1 or TRBD2 (6 bases each). Trimming cost V 7 bases and J 2 bases, with 18 bases left between them. CDR3 length: 15 amino acids. The germline V gene has CDR1 MDHEN and CDR2 SYDVKM. CDR3 DNA sequence: TGTGCCAGCATTGAAGTAGGGGGGCGACCCTACGAGCAGTACTTC. It encodes CASIEVGGRPYEQYF. The complete variable domain, with remaining parts taken from reference TRBV28 and TRBJ2-7, reads DVKVTQSSRYLVKRTGEKVFLECVQDMDHENMFWYRQDPGLGLRLIYFSYDVKMKEKGDIPEGYSVSREKKERFSLILESASTNQTSMYLCASIEVGGRPYEQYFGPGTRLTVT.

The chain has TRBV29-1 and TRBJ1-1, with no clear D. The CDR3 contains 11 residues. V lost 6 bases to trimming and J lost 2 bases, with 7 bases between them. Germline assignment: CDR1 SQVTM and CDR2 ANQGSEA. In DNA, the CDR3 is TGCAGCGTAAGAAGTAACACTGAAGCTTTCTTT. Its protein product is CSVRSNTEAFF.

The rearrangement uses TRBV18 and TRBJ2-1; 9 bases are shared with TRBD2. J was trimmed by 3 bases and V by 6 bases; bases with no gene match: 6. Germline CDR1 reads KGHSH; CDR2 reads LQKENI. The CDR3 sequence is 15 residues long. The CDR3 coding sequence is TGTGCCAGCTCTGGTCTAGCGGGAATCTACAATGAGCAGTTCTTC. This translates into CASSGLAGIYNEQFF.

The rearrangement joins TRBV27 to TRBJ2-2, with 7 positions matching TRBD1. The CDR3 loop spans 17 amino acids. CDR1 MNHEY and CDR2 SMNVEV come from the germline V gene (reference sequence). Trimming took 4 bases from V and 5 from J; bases not matched to a gene: 13. The chain's CDR3 is CASSSRLGQSRTGELFF. Written as DNA, the CDR3 is TGTGCCAGCAGTTCTCGTCTGGGACAGAGTAGGACCGGGGAGCTGTTTTTT.

CDR3 loop: CASRIETGFSYEQYF. The CDR3 nucleotides read TGTGCCAGCAGGATCGAGACAGGGTTCTCCTACGAGCAGTACTTC. The chain recombines TRBV5-5 with TRBJ2-7; 7 bases line up with TRBD1. Germline assignment: CDR1 SGHKS and CDR2 YYEKEE (reference sequence). This CDR3 is 15 amino acids long. V dropped 5 bases and J dropped 0; count of bases not matched to a gene: 8.

V usage is TRBV6-4 and J usage is TRBJ2-1; 12 positions agree with TRBD2. V gave up 5 bases and J gave up 8 bases; unmatched junction bases: 1. This CDR3 has 13 amino acids. The germline gives CDR1 MRHNA, CDR2 SNTAGT. The CDR3 loop reads CASSLAGGYEQFF. CDR3 coding DNA: TGTGCCAGCAGTCTAGCGGGAGGGTATGAGCAGTTCTTC.

The rearrangement uses TRBV6-1 and TRBJ1-2; 8 bases match TRBD1. V lost 2 bases and J lost 8; bases outside the gene matches: 7. This CDR3 has 14 residues. Germline CDR1 and CDR2: MNHNS and SASEGT. The CDR3, as DNA: TGTGCCAGCAGTGAAATCGGACAGGGATCAGGCTACACCTTC. It yields the protein CASSEIGQGSGYTF.

This chain links TRBV6-2 or TRBV6-3 with TRBJ1-5; a weak D match, TRBD1 (6 bases). Germline values: CDR1 MNHEY, CDR2 SVGEGT. There are 15 residues in the CDR3. The V end lost 2 bases, the J end lost 3 bases, and 11 bases lay between the germline ends. CDR3 nucleotides: TGTGCCAGCAGTTACGTGGGGGGCCCCAATCAGCCCCAGCATTTT. The encoded protein is CASSYVGGPNQPQHF.

V gene TRBV3-1 (or the pseudogene TRBV3-2) combines with J gene TRBJ2-1; tentative D call: TRBD2 (6 bases). This CDR3 is built from 14 residues. In germline, CDR1 is LGHDT, CDR2 YNNKEL (reference sequence). Trimming left V 4 bases short and J 4 bases short, with 11 bases between. CDR3 residues: CASSLLGRYNEQFF. The CDR3 DNA is TGTGCCAGCAGCCTGCTTGGGAGGTACAATGAGCAGTTCTTC.

The chain carries TRBV19 and TRBJ1-1, with 7 bases lining up with TRBD1. Germline V gene data show CDR1 as LNHDA and CDR2 as SQIVND (reference sequence). V trimming: 2 bases; J trimming: 3 bases; junction bases outside the gene matches: 9. This CDR3 spans 16 amino acids. As DNA, the CDR3 is TGTGCCAGTAGTATACGACAGGGCGGGGGGCACACTGAAGCTTTCTTT. Amino acids: CASSIRQGGGHTEAFF.

The chain links TRBV6-5 to TRBJ2-2, with a tentative D call TRBD2 (5 bases). V was trimmed by 3 bases and J by 6 bases, leaving 14 bases between them. The germline V gene encodes CDR1 MNHEY and CDR2 SVGAGI. This CDR3 comprises 15 residues. In DNA, the CDR3 is TGTGCCAGCAGTTATCGGGGAAGCCAATCCGGGGAGCTGTTTTTT. It encodes CASSYRGSQSGELFF.

This chain links TRBV18 with TRBJ1-2; D might be TRBD1 (6 bases). V lost 2 bases and J lost 6, with 16 bases in between. Per germline, CDR1 KGHSH and CDR2 LQKENI. The CDR3 loop spans 15 amino acids. In nucleotides, the CDR3 is TGTGCCAGCTCACCAAAGGCGGGGGGCGAGAATGGCTACACCTTC. Encoded protein: CASSPKAGGENGYTF.

The chain employs TRBV9 and TRBJ2-7; D remains unclear. V was shortened by 0 bases and J by 5 bases, with 12 bases between the two germline ends. The CDR3 length is 14 residues. Per the germline V gene, CDR1 is SGDLS and CDR2 is YYNGEE. CDR3 bases: TGTGCCAGCAGCGTAGATGCAGGTTTAGACGAGCAGTACTTC. This gives the protein CASSVDAGLDEQYF.

The V call is TRBV5-5, the J call TRBJ2-5; D is possibly TRBD2 (5 bases). The CDR3 contains 15 residues. The germline CDR1 and CDR2 sequences are SGHKS and YYEKEE (reference sequence). The V end lost 0 bases, the J end lost 2 bases, and 11 bases lay between the germline ends. The CDR3 DNA reads as TGTGCCAGCAGCTTGGGAGCGGCAAATCAAGAGACCCAGTACTTC. This encodes CASSLGAANQETQYF.